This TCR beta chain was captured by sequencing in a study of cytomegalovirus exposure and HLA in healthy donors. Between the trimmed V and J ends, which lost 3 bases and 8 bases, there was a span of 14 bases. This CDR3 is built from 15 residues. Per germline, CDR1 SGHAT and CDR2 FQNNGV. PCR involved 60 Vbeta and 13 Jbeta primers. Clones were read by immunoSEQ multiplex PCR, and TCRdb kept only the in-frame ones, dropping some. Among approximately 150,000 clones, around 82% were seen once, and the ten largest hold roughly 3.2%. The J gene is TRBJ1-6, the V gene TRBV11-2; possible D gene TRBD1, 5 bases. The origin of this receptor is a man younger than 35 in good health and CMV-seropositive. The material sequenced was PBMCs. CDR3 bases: TGTGCCAGCAGCTTGGGGACTTTGGGTTATTCACCCCTCCACTTT. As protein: CASSLGTLGYSPLHF.